This T cell receptor (beta chain) was found in a study of T cells after yellow fever vaccination. Study-level results: Clonotype sharing between CD4 and CD8 compartments was small. Abundant clonotypes from the bulk population could have been carried over as contaminants into FACS-sorted repertoires.

TCRdb itself ran the 5' RACE reads through MiXCR, one entry per CDR3 protein. The data contain under 600,000 distinct CDR3 sequences, approximately 13% of them singletons. This clonotype occurred a few times. The antigen remains unidentified. V shed 5 bases, J shed 7 bases, and the junction held 14 bases outside the gene matches. CDR3 length equals 16 residues. Germline V gives CDR1 SGHTA, CDR2 FQGNSA. Sequenced here: PBMCs, sampled on the day of the yellow fever booster vaccination. V is TRBV7-2 and J is TRBJ2-1; 7 bases map to TRBD2. This receptor was obtained from a man younger than 40 who received the YFV17D yellow fever vaccine. The CDR3 loop is CASSTTGGGIGNEQFF. The CDR3 DNA sequence: TGTGCCAGCAGCACCACGGGAGGAGGGATTGGAAATGAGCAGTTCTTC.